The sequence of this T cell receptor (beta chain) was determined in a study of beta chain features in type 1 diabetes. Expressed TCRB transcripts were sequenced because the isolated RNA had all been reverse transcribed beforehand. The table came from immunoSEQ multiplex PCR; TCRdb's copy has only in-frame clones and leaves some out. The data hold 150,000 to 200,000 clones, with roughly 60% observed a single time. Findings and caveats of the study: It was possible that PCR favored shorter templates, equally so in patients and controls. Significant though moderate, a shortening of TCRB CDR3s appeared in all four CD4+ subsets of Type 1 diabetes patients. Among patients, naive, central memory and Treg TCRB repertoires appeared more similar than among healthy donors.

This CDR3 comprises 13 residues. The germline V and J ends were trimmed by 3 bases and 5 bases, with 8 bases remaining between them. CDR1 is SGHTA, CDR2 FQGNSA, per germline. On this clone: The antigen is undetermined.

The clonotype was recovered from a man aged 25-40 years with type 1 diabetes. The chain has TRBV7-2 and TRBJ1-5, with a weak D call TRBD1 (6 bases). The sequenced sample consisted of naive CD4+ T cells from blood. This CDR3 reads CASSFNRDQPQHF. CDR3 bases: TGTGCCAGCAGCTTCAACAGGGATCAGCCCCAGCATTTT.